These 20 T cell receptor beta chains were all obtained from the same sample, sequenced in a study of cytomegalovirus exposure and HLA in healthy donors. The PCR had 60 Vbeta and 13 Jbeta primers. Assay: immunoSEQ multiplex PCR; the TCRdb copy retains only in-frame clones and omits some. This table has over 130,000 clones, roughly 80% appearing once. The sequencing input was PBMCs. The receptor set was obtained from a female donor in good health and CMV-seronegative.

This chain connects TRBV15 to TRBJ1-4; D is uncertain. Germline loops: CDR1 LNHNV, CDR2 YYDKDF (reference sequence). This CDR3 comprises 14 residues. Trimming pared 0 bases from V and 4 bases from J, leaving 6 bases between. The CDR3 loop reads CATSRDRGNEKLFF. In DNA, the CDR3 is TGTGCCACCAGCAGAGATCGGGGTAATGAAAAACTGTTTTTT.

The CDR3 reads CASSYTQGGDTQYF. The CDR3 nucleotides read TGTGCCAGCAGTTACACTCAGGGGGGAGATACGCAGTATTTT. The chain recombines TRBV6-5 with TRBJ2-3, with a tentative D call TRBD1 (7 bases). Trimming cost V 2 bases and J 5 bases, with 11 bases left between them. The CDR3 consists of 14 residues. Germline assignment: CDR1 MNHEY and CDR2 SVGAGI.

This chain joins TRBV27 and TRBJ2-7; 8 nucleotides match TRBD1. Germline V CDR1 and CDR2: MNHEY, SMNVEV (reference sequence). The CDR3 extends over 14 amino acids. V gave up 5 bases and J gave up 2 bases; unmatched junction bases: 5. The CDR3 spells CASSDGTGTYEQYF. CDR3 in DNA: TGTGCCAGCAGTGACGGGACAGGAACCTACGAGCAGTACTTC.

CDR3 sequence reads: CASSGTGVASNEQYF. The CDR3 DNA is TGTGCCAGCAGTGGGACAGGGGTCGCCTCGAACGAGCAGTACTTC. This chain connects TRBV2 to TRBJ2-7; 9 nucleotides line up with TRBD1. The CDR3 consists of 15 residues. V dropped 4 bases and J dropped 5; count of bases not matched to a gene: 9. CDR1 is SNHLY, CDR2 FYNNEI, per germline. The whole variable domain, filled in from reference TRBV2 and TRBJ2-7, reads EPEVTQTPSHQVTQMGQEVILRCVPISNHLYFYWYRQILGQKVEFLVSFYNNEISEKSEIFDDQFSVERPDGSNFTLKIRSTKLEDSAMYFCASSGTGVASNEQYFGPGTRLTVT.

This chain connects TRBV6-5 to TRBJ2-6; 7 positions match TRBD1. Germline V lookup: CDR1 MNHEY, CDR2 SVGAGI. V shed 6 bases and J 2 bases; nucleotides not matched to a gene: 4. CDR3 size: 15 residues. CDR3 bases: TGTGCCAGCAGACCCGACAGGGCTGGGGCCAACGTCCTGACTTTC. Translating it yields CASRPDRAGANVLTF.

V is TRBV6-5 and J is TRBJ2-7; TRBD2 agrees at 12 bases. Germline V gene lookup returns CDR1 MNHEY and CDR2 SVGAGI. With 4 bases clipped from V and 0 bases from J, the junction kept 4 bases outside the gene matches. The CDR3 loop spans 16 amino acids. CDR3 nucleotide sequence: TGTGCCAGCAGTTTCGGACTAGCGGGGAGCTCCTACGAGCAGTACTTC. Its translation: CASSFGLAGSSYEQYF.

V is TRBV5-1 and J is TRBJ1-1; tentatively, D is TRBD1 (6 bases). V was cut by 5 bases and J by 7 bases, with 18 bases left in between. The germline CDR1 and CDR2 sequences are SGHRS and YFSETQ. CDR3 length equals 14 residues. Here the CDR3 DNA reads TGCGCCAGCAGGGAGTCTTTACAGGGCGGTGAAGCTTTCTTT. The encoded protein is CASRESLQGGEAFF.

This chain connects TRBV7-4 to TRBJ1-3; D may be TRBD1 (5 bases). Germline values: CDR1 SGHVT, CDR2 SQSDAQ. With 2 bases removed from V and 1 base from J, the gap between germline ends came to 6 bases. The CDR3 runs to 14 residues. CDR3 nucleotides: TGTGCCAGCAGCTTACAGGGATCTGGAAACACCATATATTTT. As protein: CASSLQGSGNTIYF.

In its sample, this clone ranks as medium-sized. This chain connects TRBV6-5 to TRBJ1-1; D unclear. In germline, CDR1 is MNHEY, CDR2 SVGAGI. CDR3 length equals 12 residues. Trimming removed 7 bases from V and 6 bases from J, with 12 bases in between. CDR3 nucleotide sequence: TGTGCCAGCAAAACGGCAGGCCCTGAAGCTTTCTTT. Amino acid sequence: CASKTAGPEAFF.

This chain uses TRBV12-5 with TRBJ1-2; 7 nucleotides line up with TRBD1. Per the germline V gene, CDR1 is LGHNT and CDR2 is FRNRAP. There are 14 residues in the CDR3. V lost 5 bases, J lost 8 bases, and 11 bases stayed unmatched. In DNA, the CDR3 is TGTGCTAGTGGTGTACGGGACAGCTCCTCGGGCTACACCTTC. Protein: CASGVRDSSSGYTF.

The genes are TRBV23-1 and TRBJ2-1, with 9 bases fitting TRBD1. TRBV23-1 is identified as an open reading frame with a role that is uncertain. This CDR3 comprises 16 residues. The V segment lost 0 bases and the J segment 8 bases; nucleotides outside the gene matches: 8. The CDR3 coding sequence is TGCGCCAGCAGTCAATCACAGGGGGCGGATTGGTATGAGCAGTTCTTC. Protein product: CASSQSQGADWYEQFF.

The chain uses TRBV11-2 and TRBJ1-1; D not certain. Germline V gene sequence: CDR1 SGHAT, CDR2 FQNNGV. V lost 1 base to trimming and J lost 4 bases, with 10 bases between them. There are 14 residues in the CDR3. The CDR3 protein is CASSLVAGTTEAFF. CDR3 DNA: TGTGCCAGCAGCTTAGTAGCGGGTACCACTGAAGCTTTCTTT.

This clone appeared once. This chain uses TRBV25-1 with TRBJ1-5; no clear D. V lost 4 bases, J lost 4 bases, and 5 bases lay in between. Germline-derived CDR1 and CDR2 are MGHDK and SYGVNS. The CDR3 runs to 12 residues. The CDR3 loop reads CASSALNQPQHF. Written as DNA, the CDR3 is TGTGCCAGCAGTGCCCTGAATCAGCCCCAGCATTTT.

This rearrangement joins TRBV11-2 to TRBJ1-4; D is unresolved. The germline V gene encodes CDR1 SGHAT and CDR2 FQNNGV. Trimming took off 1 base at V and 5 bases at J, with 14 bases between the two ends. The length of the CDR3 is 16 residues. The CDR3 DNA reads as TGTGCCAGCAGCTTAGTTCGTTTGAGACTGAATGAAAAACTGTTTTTT. Protein sequence: CASSLVRLRLNEKLFF.

This clone showed up just a few times. This chain uses TRBV2 with TRBJ2-2, with D possibly matching TRBD1 (6 bases). The CDR3 is 15 amino acids. Trimming pared 5 bases from V and 4 bases from J, leaving 14 bases between. The germline gives CDR1 SNHLY, CDR2 FYNNEI. Here the CDR3 reads CASSLGGGGTGELFF. CDR3 coding DNA: TGTGCCAGCAGTCTTGGGGGCGGCGGCACCGGGGAGCTGTTTTTT.

The J gene is TRBJ1-1, the V gene TRBV28; 8 nucleotides agree with TRBD1. J gave up 11 bases and V 6 bases, and 17 bases lay outside the gene matches. The CDR3 is 15 residues long. Germline V gives CDR1 MDHEN, CDR2 SYDVKM. The CDR3 protein is CASRSRGRHAQGAFF. The CDR3 nucleotides read TGTGCCAGCAGGTCCAGGGGGCGACATGCCCAAGGGGCTTTCTTT. Drawing the rest from reference TRBV28 and TRBJ1-1, the complete variable domain is DVKVTQSSRYLVKRTGEKVFLECVQDMDHENMFWYRQDPGLGLRLIYFSYDVKMKEKGDIPEGYSVSREKKERFSLILESASTNQTSMYLCASRSRGRHAQGAFFGQGTRLTVV.

The chain carries TRBV15 and TRBJ2-1; a weak D match, TRBD2 (6 bases). This CDR3 is 13 amino acids long. Germline V gives CDR1 LNHNV, CDR2 YYDKDF (reference sequence). V was trimmed by 0 bases and J by 7 bases, leaving 7 bases between them. The CDR3 nucleotides are TGTGCCACCAGCAGAGATCGGGGGAATGAGCAGTTCTTC. Translated: CATSRDRGNEQFF.

The chain joins TRBV27 to TRBJ2-7, with TRBD2 matching over 12 bases. The CDR3 is 16 residues long. Trimming at V came to 3 bases and at J to 2 bases, leaving 5 bases not matched to a gene. The germline CDR1 and CDR2 sequences are MNHEY and SMNVEV (reference sequence). CDR3 nucleotides: TGTGCCAGCAGTTTGGGTCTAGCGGGAGGGCCCTACGAGCAGTACTTC. It is translated as CASSLGLAGGPYEQYF.

The chain couples TRBV28 to TRBJ1-1, with D tentatively TRBD1 (6 bases). V lost 10 bases and J 0 bases, leaving 21 bases between the germline ends. Germline loops: CDR1 MDHEN, CDR2 SYDVKM. The CDR3 is made up of 16 amino acids. CDR3 in amino acids: CAIGPRGSSLNTEAFF. In DNA, the CDR3 is TGTGCCATTGGGCCCAGGGGCAGCTCCTTGAACACTGAAGCTTTCTTT. The complete variable domain, with remaining parts taken from reference TRBV28 and TRBJ1-1, reads DVKVTQSSRYLVKRTGEKVFLECVQDMDHENMFWYRQDPGLGLRLIYFSYDVKMKEKGDIPEGYSVSREKKERFSLILESASTNQTSMYLCAIGPRGSSLNTEAFFGQGTRLTVV.

This clone was recorded only once. CDR3 in amino acids: CASSLGPPGASGYSNQPQHF. CDR3 sequence (DNA): TGTGCCAGCAGTTTGGGGCCCCCAGGGGCTTCAGGGTATAGCAATCAGCCCCAGCATTTT. The rearrangement joins TRBV28 to TRBJ1-5; possibly TRBD1 for D (6 bases). The CDR3 has 20 residues. Trimming removed 3 bases from V and 0 bases from J, with 24 bases in between. Looked up from germline, CDR1 is MDHEN and CDR2 is SYDVKM.